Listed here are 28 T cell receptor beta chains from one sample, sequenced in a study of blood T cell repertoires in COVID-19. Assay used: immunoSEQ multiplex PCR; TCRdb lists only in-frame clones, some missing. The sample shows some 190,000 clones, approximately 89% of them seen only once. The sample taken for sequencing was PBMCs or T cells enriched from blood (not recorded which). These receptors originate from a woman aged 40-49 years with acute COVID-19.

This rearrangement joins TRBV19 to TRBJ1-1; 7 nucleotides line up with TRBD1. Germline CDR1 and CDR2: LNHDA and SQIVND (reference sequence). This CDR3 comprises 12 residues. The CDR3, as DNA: TGTTCGAGTGGTTTGGGGACAGCTGAAGCTTTCTTT. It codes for CSSGLGTAEAFF.

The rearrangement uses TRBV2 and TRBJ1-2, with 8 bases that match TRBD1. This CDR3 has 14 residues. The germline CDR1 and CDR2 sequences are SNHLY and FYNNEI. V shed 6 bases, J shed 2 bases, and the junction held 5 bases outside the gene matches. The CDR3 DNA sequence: TGTGCCAGCAGCGCCCAGGGGGCGAACTATGGCTACACCTTC. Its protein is CASSAQGANYGYTF.

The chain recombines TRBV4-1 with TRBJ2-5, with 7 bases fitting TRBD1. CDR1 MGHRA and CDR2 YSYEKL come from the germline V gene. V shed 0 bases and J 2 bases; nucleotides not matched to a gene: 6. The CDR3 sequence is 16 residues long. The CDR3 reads CASSQDRRQGQETQYF. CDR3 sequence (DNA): TGCGCCAGCAGCCAAGATCGGAGACAGGGACAAGAGACCCAGTACTTC.

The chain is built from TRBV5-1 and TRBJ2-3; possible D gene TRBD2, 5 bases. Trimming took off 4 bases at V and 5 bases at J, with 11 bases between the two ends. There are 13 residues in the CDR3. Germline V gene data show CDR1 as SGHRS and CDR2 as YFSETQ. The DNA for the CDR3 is TGCGCCAGCAGCGGCCTAGCAGGAGATACGCAGTATTTT. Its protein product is CASSGLAGDTQYF.

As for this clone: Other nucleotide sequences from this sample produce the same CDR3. In nucleotides, the CDR3 is TGTGCCAGCAGTGACCAAATTAGCAATCAGCCCCAGCATTTT. Its protein is CASSDQISNQPQHF. This chain links TRBV6-1 with TRBJ1-5; D ambiguous. CDR3 size: 14 residues. The V end was cut by 3 bases, the J end by 0 bases, with 6 bases between. Germline loops: CDR1 MNHNS, CDR2 SASEGT.

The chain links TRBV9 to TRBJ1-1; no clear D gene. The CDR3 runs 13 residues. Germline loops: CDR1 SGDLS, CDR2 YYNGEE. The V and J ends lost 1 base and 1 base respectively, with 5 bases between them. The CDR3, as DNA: TGTGCCAGCAGCGTACGGTCGAACACTGAAGCTTTCTTT. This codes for CASSVRSNTEAFF. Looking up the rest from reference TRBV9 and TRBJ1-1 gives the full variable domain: DSGVTQTPKHLITATGQRVTLRCSPRSGDLSVYWYQQSLDQGLQFLIQYYNGEERAKGNILERFSAQQFPDLHSELNLSSLELGDSALYFCASSVRSNTEAFFGQGTRLTVV.

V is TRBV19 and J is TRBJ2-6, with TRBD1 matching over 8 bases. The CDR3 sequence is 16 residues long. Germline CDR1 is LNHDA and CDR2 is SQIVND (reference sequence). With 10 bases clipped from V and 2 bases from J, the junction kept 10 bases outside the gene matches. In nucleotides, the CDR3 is TGTGCCACGTTGACAGGGGAGGCGGCTGGGGCCAACGTCCTGACTTTC. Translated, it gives CATLTGEAAGANVLTF.

The CDR3 DNA reads TGTGCCAGCAGCATGGGGACTAGTATCGGTGAGCAGTTCTTC. Translation: CASSMGTSIGEQFF. This chain connects TRBV5-6 to TRBJ2-1, with 8 bases identical to TRBD2. CDR3 length equals 14 residues. Germline loops: CDR1 SGHDT, CDR2 YYEEEE. The junction had 9 bases not matched to a gene; V was cut back by 4 bases and J by 9 bases.

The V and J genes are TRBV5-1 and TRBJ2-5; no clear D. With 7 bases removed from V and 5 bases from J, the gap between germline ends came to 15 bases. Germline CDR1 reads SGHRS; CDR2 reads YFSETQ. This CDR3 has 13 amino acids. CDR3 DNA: TGCGCCAGCTCGTATAGTGATCCGGAGACCCAGTACTTC. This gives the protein CASSYSDPETQYF.

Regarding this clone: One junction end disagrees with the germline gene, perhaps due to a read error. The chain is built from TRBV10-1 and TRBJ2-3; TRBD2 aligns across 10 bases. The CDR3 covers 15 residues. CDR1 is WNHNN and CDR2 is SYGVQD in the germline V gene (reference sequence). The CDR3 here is CASSAGTSGTDTQYF. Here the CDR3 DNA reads TGCGCCAGTAGTGCCGGGACTAGCGGCACAGATACGCAGTATTTT.

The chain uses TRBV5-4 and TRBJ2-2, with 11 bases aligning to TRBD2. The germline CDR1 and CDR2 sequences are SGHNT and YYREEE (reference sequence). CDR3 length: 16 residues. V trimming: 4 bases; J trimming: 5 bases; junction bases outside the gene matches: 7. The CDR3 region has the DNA TGTGCCAGCAGCCCCTTAGCGGGGGGGCGGACCGGGGAGCTGTTTTTT. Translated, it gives CASSPLAGGRTGELFF.

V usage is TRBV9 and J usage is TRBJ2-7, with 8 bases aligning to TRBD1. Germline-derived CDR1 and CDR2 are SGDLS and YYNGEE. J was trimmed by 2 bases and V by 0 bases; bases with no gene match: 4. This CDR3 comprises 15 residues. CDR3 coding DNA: TGTGCCAGCAGCGTAGAGCAGGGGGCGACCTACGAGCAGTACTTC. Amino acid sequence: CASSVEQGATYEQYF.

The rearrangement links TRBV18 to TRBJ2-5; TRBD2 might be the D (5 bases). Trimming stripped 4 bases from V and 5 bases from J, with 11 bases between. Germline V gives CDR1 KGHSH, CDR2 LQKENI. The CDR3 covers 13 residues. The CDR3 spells CASSLGLEETQYF. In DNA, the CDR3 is TGTGCCAGCTCACTTGGACTGGAGGAGACCCAGTACTTC.

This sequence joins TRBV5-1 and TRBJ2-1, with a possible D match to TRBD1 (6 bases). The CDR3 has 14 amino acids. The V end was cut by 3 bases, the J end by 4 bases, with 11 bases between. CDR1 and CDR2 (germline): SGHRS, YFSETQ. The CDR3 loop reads CASSSGTNYNEQFF. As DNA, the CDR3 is TGCGCCAGCAGCTCCGGGACAAATTACAATGAGCAGTTCTTC.

The CDR3 nucleotides are TGTGCCAGAAGCCACCTAAGCCCCCCGAGGAACTATCAGCCCCAGCATTTT. Amino acids: CARSHLSPPRNYQPQHF. The chain has TRBV5-3 and TRBJ1-5; D is ambiguous. TRBV5-3 is classed as an ORF, of uncertain function. The CDR3 runs to 17 residues. Trimming shortened V by 4 bases and J by 5 bases, and 22 bases separated the two germline ends.

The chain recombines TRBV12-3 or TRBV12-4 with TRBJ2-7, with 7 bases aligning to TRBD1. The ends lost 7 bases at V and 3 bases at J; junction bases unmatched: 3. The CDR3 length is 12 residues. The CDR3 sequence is CASTDRSYEQYF. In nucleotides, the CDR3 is TGTGCCAGCACGGACAGGAGCTACGAGCAGTACTTC.

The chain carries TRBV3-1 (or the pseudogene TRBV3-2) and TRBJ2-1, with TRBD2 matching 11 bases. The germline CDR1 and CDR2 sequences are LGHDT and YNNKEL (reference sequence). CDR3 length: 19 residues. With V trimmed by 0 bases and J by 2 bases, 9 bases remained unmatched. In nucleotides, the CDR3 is TGTGCCAGCAGCCAAGATCCTTTGGGGACTAGCGGTGCCTACAATGAGCAGTTCTTC. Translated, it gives CASSQDPLGTSGAYNEQFF.

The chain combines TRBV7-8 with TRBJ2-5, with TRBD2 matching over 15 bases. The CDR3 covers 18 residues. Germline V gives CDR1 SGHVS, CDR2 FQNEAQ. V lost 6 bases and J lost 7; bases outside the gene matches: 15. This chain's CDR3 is CASRQYGLAGGPEGTQYF. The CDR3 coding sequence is TGTGCCAGCAGACAATATGGACTAGCGGGAGGGCCTGAGGGGACCCAGTACTTC.

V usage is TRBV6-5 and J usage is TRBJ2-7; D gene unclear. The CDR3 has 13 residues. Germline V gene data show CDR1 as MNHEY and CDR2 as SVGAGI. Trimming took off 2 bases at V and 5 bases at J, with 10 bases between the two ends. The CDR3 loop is CASSYGERHEQYF. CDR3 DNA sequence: TGTGCCAGCAGTTACGGAGAGCGTCACGAGCAGTACTTC.

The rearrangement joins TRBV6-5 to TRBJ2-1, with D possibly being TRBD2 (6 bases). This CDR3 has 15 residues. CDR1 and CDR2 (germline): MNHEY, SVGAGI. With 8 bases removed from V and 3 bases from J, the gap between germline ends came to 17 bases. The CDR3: CASRLLGTLYNEQFF. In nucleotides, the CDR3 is TGTGCCAGCCGACTTCTAGGGACTCTCTACAATGAGCAGTTCTTC.

CDR3 nucleotides: TGTGCCAGCATCTTCTATGGACAGGGGATGGATACGCAGTATTTT. Translation gives CASIFYGQGMDTQYF. This rearrangement joins TRBV21-1 to TRBJ2-3; whether TRBD1, the table's D call, matches the DNA was not checked. TRBV21-1 is an annotated pseudogene. The CDR3 is 15 amino acids.

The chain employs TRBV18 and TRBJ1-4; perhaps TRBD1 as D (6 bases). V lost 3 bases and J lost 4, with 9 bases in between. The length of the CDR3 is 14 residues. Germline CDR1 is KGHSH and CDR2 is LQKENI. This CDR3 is CASSPGDINEKLFF. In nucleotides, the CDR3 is TGTGCCAGCTCACCCGGGGACATTAATGAAAAACTGTTTTTT.

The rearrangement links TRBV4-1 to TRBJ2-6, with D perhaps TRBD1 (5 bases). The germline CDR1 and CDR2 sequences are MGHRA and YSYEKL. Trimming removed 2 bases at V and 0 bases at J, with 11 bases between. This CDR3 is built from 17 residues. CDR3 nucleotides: TGCGCCAGCAGCCAAAACAGGAGAAGCTCTGGGGCCAACGTCCTGACTTTC. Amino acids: CASSQNRRSSGANVLTF.

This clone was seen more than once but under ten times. In DNA form, the CDR3 reads TGTGCCAGCAGCGCAGGCGACGAGCAGTACTTC. Its protein product is CASSAGDEQYF. This chain uses TRBV27 with TRBJ2-7; D gene ambiguous. Trimming took 6 bases from V and 5 from J, leaving 8 bases between them. The CDR3 contains 11 residues. Germline V gene data show CDR1 as MNHEY and CDR2 as SMNVEV (reference sequence).

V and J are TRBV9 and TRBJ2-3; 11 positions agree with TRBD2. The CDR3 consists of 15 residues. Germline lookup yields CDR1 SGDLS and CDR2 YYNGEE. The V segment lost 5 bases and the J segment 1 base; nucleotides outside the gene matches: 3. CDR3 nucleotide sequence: TGTGCCAGCAGAAAGGGACTAGCGGGCACAGATACGCAGTATTTT. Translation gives CASRKGLAGTDTQYF.

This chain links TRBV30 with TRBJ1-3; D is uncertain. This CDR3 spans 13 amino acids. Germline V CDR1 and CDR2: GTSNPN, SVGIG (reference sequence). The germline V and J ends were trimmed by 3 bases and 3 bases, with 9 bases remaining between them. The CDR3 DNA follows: TGTGCCTGGAGCATGACTGTTGGAAACACCATATATTTT. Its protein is CAWSMTVGNTIYF.

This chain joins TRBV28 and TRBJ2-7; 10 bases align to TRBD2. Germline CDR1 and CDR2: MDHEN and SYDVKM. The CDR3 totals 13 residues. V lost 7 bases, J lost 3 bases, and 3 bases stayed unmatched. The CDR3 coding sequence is TGTGCCAGCAAGGGGACTAGCGTCTACGAGCAGTACTTC. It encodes CASKGTSVYEQYF.

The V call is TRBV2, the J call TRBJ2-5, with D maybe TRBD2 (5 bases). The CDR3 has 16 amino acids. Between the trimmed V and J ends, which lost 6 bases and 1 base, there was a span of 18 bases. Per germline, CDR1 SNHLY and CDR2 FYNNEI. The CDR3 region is CASRQSEEGTQETQYF. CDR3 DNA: TGTGCCAGCAGGCAGTCCGAAGAGGGCACCCAAGAGACCCAGTACTTC.